The 31 T cell receptor beta chains presented below share a single source sample, sequenced in a study of T cell changes during pregnancy in multiple sclerosis. Method: immunoSEQ multiplex PCR; TCRdb's copy keeps in-frame clones and lacks some. The repertoire holds about 85,000 clones, roughly 92% seen once, with 2.5% to 3% in the top ten. The sequenced sample was peripheral blood, obtained in the first trimester of pregnancy. These receptors all stem from a female donor with multiple sclerosis, enrolled in a pregnancy study.

The gene calls are TRBV7-3 and TRBJ2-7; 7 bases fit TRBD1. The CDR3 loop spans 15 amino acids. J was trimmed by 3 bases and V by 0 bases; bases with no gene match: 5. CDR1 is SGHTA, CDR2 FQGTGA, per germline. The CDR3 bases are TGTGCCAGCAGCTTAACGGGACAGACGATCTACGAGCAGTACTTC. It translates to CASSLTGQTIYEQYF.

The chain has TRBV5-1 and TRBJ2-5, with D perhaps matching TRBD2 (5 bases). Looked up from germline, CDR1 is SGHRS and CDR2 is YFSETQ. The CDR3 contains 13 residues. Trimming pared 6 bases from V and 5 bases from J, leaving 14 bases between. The CDR3 sequence: CASKSGGRETQYF. The CDR3 bases are TGCGCCAGCAAATCAGGAGGCCGGGAGACCCAGTACTTC.

The rearrangement joins TRBV19 to TRBJ1-1, with 7 bases fitting TRBD1. With 9 bases clipped from V and 5 bases from J, the junction kept 15 bases outside the gene matches. This CDR3 has 15 amino acids. The germline V gene encodes CDR1 LNHDA and CDR2 SQIVND (reference sequence). The chain's CDR3 is CASSFLTGIWTEAFF. In DNA, the CDR3 is TGTGCCAGCAGCTTCCTGACAGGGATTTGGACTGAAGCTTTCTTT.

This chain links TRBV7-9 with TRBJ1-1, with TRBD1 as a possible D gene (6 bases). The CDR3 runs to 12 residues. From germline, CDR1 is SEHNR and CDR2 FQNEAQ (reference sequence). The V end was cut by 5 bases, the J end by 8 bases, with 12 bases between. CDR3 nucleotides: TGTGCCAGCAGCCCGGCCGACAGGGAAGCTTTCTTT. This gives the protein CASSPADREAFF. The whole variable domain, remainder taken from reference TRBV7-9 and TRBJ1-1, is DTGVSQNPRHKITKRGQNVTFRCDPISEHNRLYWYRQTLGQGPEFLTYFQNEAQLEKSRLLSDRFSAERPKGSFSTLEIQRTEQGDSAMYLCASSPADREAFFGQGTRLTVV.

This chain joins TRBV2 and TRBJ1-4; D remains unclear. The CDR3 runs 12 residues. The germline V gene has CDR1 SNHLY and CDR2 FYNNEI. The V and J ends lost 4 bases and 8 bases respectively, with 8 bases between them. The CDR3 spells CASSVSEEKLFF. DNA for the CDR3: TGTGCCAGCAGTGTAAGCGAAGAAAAACTGTTTTTT.

The V and J genes are TRBV19 and TRBJ1-6; TRBD1 matches at 7 bases. CDR1 LNHDA and CDR2 SQIVND come from the germline V gene (reference sequence). This CDR3 contains 14 residues. The trim removed 5 bases at V and 8 bases at J, leaving 6 bases unmatched. CDR3 sequence reads: CASSRDSDYSPLHF. For the CDR3, the DNA is TGTGCCAGTAGTCGGGACAGCGATTATTCACCCCTCCACTTT.

The chain employs TRBV5-1 and TRBJ2-5, with D tentatively TRBD2 (6 bases). CDR3 length equals 13 residues. Trimming took off 5 bases at V and 5 bases at J, with 13 bases between the two ends. Germline V gene lookup returns CDR1 SGHRS and CDR2 YFSETQ. The CDR3 DNA is TGCGCCAGCAGGGAGGGCGTATTGGAGACCCAGTACTTC. Residues: CASREGVLETQYF.

The chain employs TRBV5-1 and TRBJ1-1, with 8 positions matching TRBD1. V lost 0 bases to trimming and J lost 6 bases; unmatched junction nucleotides: 13. Germline assignment: CDR1 SGHRS and CDR2 YFSETQ. This CDR3 has 17 amino acids. The CDR3 region is CASSLDGPGGYFAEAFF. CDR3 coding DNA: TGCGCCAGCAGCTTGGATGGGCCAGGGGGCTATTTCGCTGAAGCTTTCTTT.

The chain couples TRBV29-1 to TRBJ2-1; D gene uncertain. With 5 bases removed from V and 4 bases from J, the gap between germline ends came to 6 bases. The germline CDR1 and CDR2 sequences are SQVTM and ANQGSEA. The CDR3 extends over 11 amino acids. CDR3 nucleotides: TGCAGCGTTCGAGATTACAATGAGCAGTTCTTC. Translation: CSVRDYNEQFF.

This rearrangement joins TRBV28 to TRBJ2-7; D is possibly TRBD1 (5 bases). The V gene's germline CDR1 is MDHEN and CDR2 SYDVKM. There are 14 residues in the CDR3. V lost 2 bases, J lost 0 bases, and 8 bases lay in between. CDR3 sequence reads: CASSLGAPSYEQYF. The CDR3 DNA follows: TGTGCCAGCAGTTTAGGGGCGCCCTCCTACGAGCAGTACTTC.

CDR3 sequence: CASSPGALSNTIYF. Written as DNA, the CDR3 is TGTGCCAGCAGCCCTGGGGCACTCTCAAACACCATATATTTT. V usage is TRBV7-3 and J usage is TRBJ1-3, with D possibly being TRBD1 (5 bases). CDR1 and CDR2 from the germline V gene are SGHTA and FQGTGA. The CDR3 consists of 14 residues. Trimming removed 5 bases from V and 6 bases from J, with 14 bases in between.

The chain combines TRBV6-5 with TRBJ1-1; D perhaps matches TRBD1 (5 bases). The ends were cut back, 5 bases at V and 8 bases at J, with 18 bases in the middle. CDR3 size: 14 residues. Germline assignment: CDR1 MNHEY and CDR2 SVGAGI. The CDR3 bases are TGTGCCAGCAGTGACCCACAGGCGATCAGAGAAGCTTTCTTT. Amino acid sequence: CASSDPQAIREAFF.

The chain joins TRBV4-3 to TRBJ2-7; 8 bases are shared with TRBD2. The CDR3 runs to 14 residues. Germline V CDR1 and CDR2: LGHNA, YSLEER. V lost 0 bases to trimming and J lost 5 bases; unmatched junction nucleotides: 3. Here the CDR3 DNA reads TGCGCCAGCAGCCAAGAGGCGGGGGGCCACGAGCAGTACTTC. This sequence encodes CASSQEAGGHEQYF.

V usage is TRBV4-1 and J usage is TRBJ2-3, with D perhaps TRBD2 (6 bases). The germline CDR1 and CDR2 sequences are MGHRA and YSYEKL. The ends were cut back, 1 base at V and 3 bases at J, with 11 bases in the middle. CDR3 size: 15 residues. CDR3 protein: CASSQAGSQTDTQYF. For the CDR3, the DNA is TGCGCCAGCAGCCAAGCCGGGAGTCAGACAGATACGCAGTATTTT.

J is TRBJ1-1 and V is TRBV10-1, with 8 bases identical to TRBD1. Germline values: CDR1 WNHNN, CDR2 SYGVQD (reference sequence). V was pared by 6 bases and J by 3 bases, with 15 bases of the junction left unmatched. The CDR3 covers 17 residues. CDR3 coding DNA: TGCGCCAGCAGCGCCCGAGGACAGGGAAGGGTGGACACTGAAGCTTTCTTT. Amino acids: CASSARGQGRVDTEAFF.

This sequence joins TRBV9 and TRBJ2-5; 9 positions agree with TRBD2. There are 18 residues in the CDR3. The germline gives CDR1 SGDLS, CDR2 YYNGEE. V was clipped by 0 bases and J by 1 base; unmatched bases: 10. CDR3 region: CASSVATPVTSGQETQYF. In DNA, the CDR3 is TGTGCCAGCAGCGTAGCAACTCCAGTGACTAGCGGCCAAGAGACCCAGTACTTC.

The chain couples TRBV6-4 to TRBJ2-3; TRBD2 agrees at 8 bases. The CDR3 covers 16 residues. Germline V gives CDR1 MRHNA, CDR2 SNTAGT. V shed 3 bases and J 6 bases; nucleotides not matched to a gene: 11. The CDR3 loop is CASSEWLNSGGDTQYF. CDR3 in DNA: TGTGCCAGCAGTGAATGGCTTAACTCGGGGGGGGATACGCAGTATTTT.

This chain links TRBV5-6 with TRBJ1-2; D remains ambiguous. Germline V gene lookup returns CDR1 SGHDT and CDR2 YYEEEE. The V end lost 1 base, the J end lost 4 bases, and 8 bases lay between the germline ends. The length of the CDR3 is 13 residues. The CDR3 DNA reads as TGTGCCAGCAGCTTGCAGGAATTCTATGGCTACACCTTC. Encoded protein: CASSLQEFYGYTF.

The CDR3 region is CASSSSGVPKPYEQYF. The CDR3 DNA follows: TGTGCCAGCAGTTCCTCGGGAGTGCCGAAACCCTACGAGCAGTACTTC. The V and J genes are TRBV27 and TRBJ2-7, with D maybe TRBD2 (6 bases). The CDR3 consists of 16 residues. Germline CDR1 MNHEY, CDR2 SMNVEV (reference sequence). Trimming took 4 bases from V and 2 from J, leaving 18 bases between them.

The V call is TRBV30, the J call TRBJ1-6; 9 bases are a match to TRBD1. Germline loops: CDR1 GTSNPN, CDR2 SVGIG (reference sequence). This CDR3 has 16 amino acids. V was pared by 3 bases and J by 7 bases, with 10 bases of the junction left unmatched. The CDR3 reads CAWSPIGTGKNSPLHF. CDR3 sequence (DNA): TGTGCCTGGAGCCCTATCGGGACAGGGAAAAATTCACCCCTCCACTTT. The whole variable domain, filled in from reference TRBV30 and TRBJ1-6, reads SQTIHQWPATLVQPVGSPLSLECTVEGTSNPNLYWYRQAAGRGLQLLFYSVGIGQISSEVPQNLSASRPQDRQFILSSKKLLLSDSGFYLCAWSPIGTGKNSPLHFGNGTRLTVT.

This chain connects TRBV27 to TRBJ2-7; weak D call: TRBD2 (6 bases). Trimming left V 6 bases short and J 2 bases short, with 17 bases between. Germline V gene lookup returns CDR1 MNHEY and CDR2 SMNVEV (reference sequence). The CDR3 runs 15 residues. The CDR3 sequence: CASSTGALPTYEQYF. Written as DNA, the CDR3 is TGTGCCAGCAGCACGGGAGCCCTCCCGACCTACGAGCAGTACTTC.

This sequence joins TRBV5-4 and TRBJ2-2; 10 bases are shared with TRBD1. Trimming removed 4 bases from V and 5 bases from J; junction bases left unmatched: 11. The CDR3 totals 17 residues. The V gene's germline CDR1 is SGHNT and CDR2 YYREEE (reference sequence). As DNA, the CDR3 is TGTGCCAGCAGCCCAGGTCGGGACAGGGGCAGGACCGGGGAGCTGTTTTTT. Its protein is CASSPGRDRGRTGELFF.

This clone was picked up one time. The chain recombines TRBV6-1 with TRBJ2-2, with 8 bases identical to TRBD1. CDR1 and CDR2 from the germline V gene are MNHNS and SASEGT. CDR3 length equals 18 residues. The V gene end was trimmed by 0 bases and the J gene end by 0 bases; junction bases not matched to a gene: 6. CDR3 coding DNA: TGTGCCAGCAGTGAAGCGAGCCAGGGGGCTGCGAACACCGGGGAGCTGTTTTTT. Its protein product is CASSEASQGAANTGELFF.

The chain employs TRBV27 and TRBJ2-1; D is uncertain. The germline V gene encodes CDR1 MNHEY and CDR2 SMNVEV (reference sequence). Between the trimmed V and J ends, which lost 2 bases and 0 bases, there was a span of 8 bases. The CDR3 contains 15 residues. CDR3 in DNA: TGTGCCAGCAGTTTAGGCCGAACCTCCTACAATGAGCAGTTCTTC. Translated, it gives CASSLGRTSYNEQFF.

This clone appeared once. The DNA for the CDR3 is TGTGCCAGCAGCTTTCTACACAGGGATGAGCAGTTCTTC. It codes for CASSFLHRDEQFF. The chain couples TRBV5-8 to TRBJ2-1; a weak D match, TRBD1 (6 bases). Germline lookup yields CDR1 SGHTS and CDR2 YDEGEE. This CDR3 region has 13 residues. The V end lost 2 bases, the J end lost 8 bases, and 11 bases lay between the germline ends.

The chain carries TRBV5-1 and TRBJ1-1; perhaps TRBD1 as D (5 bases). Per the germline V gene, CDR1 is SGHRS and CDR2 is YFSETQ. Trimming removed 0 bases at V and 4 bases at J, with 19 bases between. The CDR3 runs 17 residues. The CDR3 is CASSLESGRQKRTEAFF. Here the CDR3 DNA reads TGCGCCAGCAGCTTGGAATCGGGCCGACAGAAGCGCACTGAAGCTTTCTTT.

This sequence joins TRBV2 and TRBJ2-1, with 7 bases matching TRBD2. The CDR3 is 13 amino acids. J was trimmed by 7 bases and V by 5 bases; bases with no gene match: 5. Germline CDR1 SNHLY, CDR2 FYNNEI. The CDR3 region is CASSFGGRNEQFF. The CDR3 coding sequence is TGTGCCAGCAGTTTCGGGGGGAGGAATGAGCAGTTCTTC. The full variable domain, completed using reference TRBV2 and TRBJ2-1, is EPEVTQTPSHQVTQMGQEVILRCVPISNHLYFYWYRQILGQKVEFLVSFYNNEISEKSEIFDDQFSVERPDGSNFTLKIRSTKLEDSAMYFCASSFGGRNEQFFGPGTRLTVL.

The chain links TRBV30 to TRBJ1-2; no reliable D call. Per germline, CDR1 GTSNPN and CDR2 SVGIG (reference sequence). V shed 5 bases and J shed 1 base, with 11 bases lying between them. The CDR3 consists of 13 residues. The CDR3: CAWLWAGNYGYTF. As DNA, the CDR3 is TGTGCCTGGTTATGGGCGGGTAACTATGGCTACACCTTC.

The CDR3 bases are TGTGCCAGCAGTTACGGAGGACAGGGAAACATTCAGTACTTC. Protein: CASSYGGQGNIQYF. The chain carries TRBV6-6 and TRBJ2-4; 8 nucleotides line up with TRBD1. V dropped 2 bases and J dropped 6; count of bases not matched to a gene: 3. Per the germline V gene, CDR1 is MNHNY and CDR2 is SVGAGI (reference sequence). This CDR3 has 14 residues.

This chain links TRBV6-4 with TRBJ2-3; D uncertain. CDR1 is MRHNA and CDR2 is SNTAGT in the germline V gene. The CDR3 is 15 residues long. Between the trimmed V and J ends, which lost 3 bases and 2 bases, there was a span of 12 bases. The CDR3 loop reads CASSEGVGLTDTQYF. The CDR3 DNA follows: TGTGCCAGCAGTGAGGGCGTCGGTCTCACAGATACGCAGTATTTT.

CDR3 loop: CASSKPGQGPEQYF. The CDR3 DNA is TGTGCCAGCAGCAAACCGGGACAGGGTCCCGAGCAGTACTTC. This chain connects TRBV28 to TRBJ2-7; 9 bases map to TRBD1. The V gene end was trimmed by 6 bases and the J gene end by 6 bases; junction bases not matched to a gene: 9. Germline values: CDR1 MDHEN, CDR2 SYDVKM. The CDR3 is 14 residues long.